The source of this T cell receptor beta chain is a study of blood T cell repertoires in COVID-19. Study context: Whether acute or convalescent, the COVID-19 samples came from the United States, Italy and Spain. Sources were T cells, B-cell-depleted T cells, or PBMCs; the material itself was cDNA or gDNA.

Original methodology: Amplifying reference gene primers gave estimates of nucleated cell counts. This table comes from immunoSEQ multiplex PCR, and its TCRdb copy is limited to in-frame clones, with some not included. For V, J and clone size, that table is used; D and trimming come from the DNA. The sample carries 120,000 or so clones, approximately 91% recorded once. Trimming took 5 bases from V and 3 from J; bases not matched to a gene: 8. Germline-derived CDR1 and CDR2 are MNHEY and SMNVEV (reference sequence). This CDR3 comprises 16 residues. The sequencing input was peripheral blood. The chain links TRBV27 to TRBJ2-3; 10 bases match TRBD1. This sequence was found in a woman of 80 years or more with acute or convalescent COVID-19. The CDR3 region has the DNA TGTGCCAGCAGTAAGACAGGGGGCGTGGGGACAGATACGCAGTATTTT. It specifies CASSKTGGVGTDTQYF.